Below, 31 T cell receptor beta chains from the same sample are listed, as sequenced in a study of shared clonotypes between healthy human individuals. This table comes from immunoSEQ multiplex PCR, and its TCRdb copy is limited to in-frame clones, with some not included. The data show millions of clones, with approximately 92% seen just once and roughly 0.13% held by the top ten. Sequencing was performed on naive CD4+ T cells sorted from blood. Specified subset: CD45RA+ positively selected. The receptors here all came from a man between 18 and 35 years old in good health.

The chain is built from TRBV18 and TRBJ1-5; D is unclear. CDR1 is KGHSH, CDR2 LQKENI, per germline. Between the trimmed V and J ends, which lost 4 bases and 2 bases, there was a span of 9 bases. There are 14 residues in the CDR3. The CDR3 DNA follows: TGTGCCAGCTCACTAGAATCGGGCAATCAGCCCCAGCATTTT. Translating gives CASSLESGNQPQHF.

The V and J genes are TRBV2 and TRBJ2-6; TRBD1 matches at 10 bases. Trimming cost V 6 bases and J 5 bases; bases outside gene matches: 13. Germline V gene data show CDR1 as SNHLY and CDR2 as FYNNEI. This CDR3 is 18 amino acids long. CDR3 DNA: TGTGCCAGCAGCGTTCGCGGGACAGGGGAACTCTGGGCCAACGTCCTGACTTTC. Translated: CASSVRGTGELWANVLTF.

This sequence joins TRBV19 and TRBJ1-5; D possibly corresponds to TRBD1 (6 bases). V was pared by 0 bases and J by 6 bases, with 12 bases between. This CDR3 has 15 residues. The V gene's germline CDR1 is LNHDA and CDR2 SQIVND (reference sequence). In DNA, the CDR3 is TGTGCCAGTAGTATAGAGGGGGCCGGAATTCAGCCCCAGCATTTT. It codes for CASSIEGAGIQPQHF. The full variable domain, with the rest looked up from reference TRBV19 and TRBJ1-5, is DGGITQSPKYLFRKEGQNVTLSCEQNLNHDAMYWYRQDPGQGLRLIYYSQIVNDFQKGDIAEGYSVSREKKESFPLTVTSAQKNPTAFYLCASSIEGAGIQPQHFGDGTRLSIL.

The genes are TRBV9 and TRBJ2-2, with D perhaps matching TRBD2 (6 bases). The V gene lost 0 bases and the J gene lost 0 bases, with 21 bases spanning the gap. This CDR3 is 20 amino acids long. Germline V lookup: CDR1 SGDLS, CDR2 YYNGEE. The CDR3: CASSVGLTSLGSTNTGELFF. CDR3 coding DNA: TGTGCCAGCAGCGTAGGGCTAACTAGCTTGGGGTCAACGAACACCGGGGAGCTGTTTTTT.

This sequence joins TRBV7-9 and TRBJ2-1; D is unclear. The V end was cut by 5 bases, the J end by 6 bases, with 14 bases between. The V gene's germline CDR1 is SEHNR and CDR2 FQNEAQ (reference sequence). There are 14 residues in the CDR3. CDR3 bases: TGTGCCAGCAGCCCTAAGGTCCATTCCAATGAGCAGTTCTTC. Translation gives CASSPKVHSNEQFF.

J is TRBJ2-5 and V is TRBV5-4, with D perhaps matching TRBD1 or TRBD2 (5 bases each). Germline lookup yields CDR1 SGHNT and CDR2 YYREEE (reference sequence). The CDR3 extends over 14 amino acids. Trimming shortened V by 3 bases and J by 4 bases, and 13 bases separated the two germline ends. The CDR3 DNA follows: TGTGCCAGCAGCTCCGAGGCAGGGAGAGAGACCCAGTACTTC. Residues: CASSSEAGRETQYF. The variable domain in full, completed from reference TRBV5-4 and TRBJ2-5, reads ETGVTQSPTHLIKTRGQQVTLRCSSQSGHNTVSWYQQALGQGPQFIFQYYREEENGRGNFPPRFSGLQFPNYSSELNVNALELDDSALYLCASSSEAGRETQYFGPGTRLLVL.

The genes are TRBV4-1 and TRBJ2-6, with D possibly TRBD2 on 6 matching bases. This CDR3 has 16 amino acids. Germline V gene lookup returns CDR1 MGHRA and CDR2 YSYEKL. V lost 1 base, J lost 3 bases, and 10 bases lay in between. CDR3 amino acids: CASSQGRGRGANVLTF. The CDR3 DNA reads as TGCGCCAGCAGCCAAGGGCGGGGACGTGGGGCCAACGTCCTGACTTTC.

There are a few counts of this clone. The V and J genes are TRBV18 and TRBJ2-2; D may be TRBD1 (5 bases). Trimming cost V 0 bases and J 6 bases, with 5 bases left between them. The CDR3 consists of 13 residues. Germline V gene lookup returns CDR1 KGHSH and CDR2 LQKENI. CDR3: CASSPPGPGELFF. The CDR3 nucleotides read TGTGCCAGCTCACCACCGGGGCCCGGGGAGCTGTTTTTT. Supplemented by reference TRBV18 and TRBJ2-2, the full variable domain reads NAGVMQNPRHLVRRRGQEARLRCSPMKGHSHVYWYRQLPEEGLKFMVYLQKENIIDESGMPKERFSAEFPKEGPSILRIQQVVRGDSAAYFCASSPPGPGELFFGEGSRLTVL.

The rearrangement links TRBV7-9 to TRBJ1-1, with D possibly TRBD1 on 5 matching bases. The germline V and J ends were trimmed by 8 bases and 1 base, with 8 bases remaining between them. CDR3 size: 12 residues. Germline loops: CDR1 SEHNR, CDR2 FQNEAQ (reference sequence). The DNA for the CDR3 is TGTGCCAGCGGCGGGGGGAACACTGAAGCTTTCTTT. This encodes CASGGGNTEAFF.

The chain combines TRBV6-4 with TRBJ2-7; tentative D call: TRBD2 (6 bases). The CDR3 has 15 amino acids. Germline V gene sequence: CDR1 MRHNA, CDR2 SNTAGT. Trimming cost V 0 bases and J 4 bases, with 13 bases left between them. DNA of the CDR3: TGTGCCAGCAGTGACTCTGGGGGGTCCTCATACGAGCAGTACTTC. Its protein is CASSDSGGSSYEQYF.

The rearrangement joins TRBV5-1 to TRBJ2-7; 7 positions match TRBD1. The CDR3 consists of 16 residues. The trim removed 4 bases at V and 0 bases at J, leaving 10 bases unmatched. The germline CDR1 and CDR2 sequences are SGHRS and YFSETQ. CDR3 coding DNA: TGCGCCAGCAGCCCTGCCCCACAGGGGAGCTCCTACGAGCAGTACTTC. This gives the protein CASSPAPQGSSYEQYF.

The J gene is TRBJ1-1, the V gene TRBV27; D not resolved. Germline V lookup: CDR1 MNHEY, CDR2 SMNVEV (reference sequence). The CDR3 runs 15 residues. The V end lost 10 bases, the J end lost 0 bases, and 18 bases lay between the germline ends. CDR3 residues: CATARSAGMNTEAFF. DNA for the CDR3: TGTGCCACCGCTCGGTCAGCGGGGATGAACACTGAAGCTTTCTTT.

J is TRBJ2-3 and V is TRBV10-3, with D possibly TRBD1 on 6 matching bases. V was pared by 7 bases and J by 6 bases, with 11 bases between. The CDR3 spans 12 residues. The germline CDR1 and CDR2 sequences are ENHRY and SYGVKD. The CDR3 bases are TGTGCCATCATGTCTGGGGGCGATACGCAGTATTTT. It translates to CAIMSGGDTQYF.

This chain joins TRBV5-1 and TRBJ2-3; 7 bases map to TRBD2. The V gene end was trimmed by 4 bases and the J gene end by 0 bases; junction bases not matched to a gene: 8. CDR3 size: 16 residues. CDR1 and CDR2 from the germline V gene are SGHRS and YFSETQ. As DNA, the CDR3 is TGCGCCAGCAGCCCGGGGACTATAACTAGCACAGATACGCAGTATTTT. Protein sequence: CASSPGTITSTDTQYF.

The chain couples TRBV2 to TRBJ2-5, with TRBD2 matching 7 bases. The junction had 11 bases not matched to a gene; V was cut back by 7 bases and J by 3 bases. The germline gives CDR1 SNHLY, CDR2 FYNNEI. CDR3 length: 15 residues. The CDR3 is CASNPVQRGEETQYF. The CDR3, as DNA: TGTGCCAGCAATCCGGTGCAGCGGGGAGAAGAGACCCAGTACTTC.

The chain carries TRBV14 and TRBJ1-6, with D unclear. Germline CDR1 is SGHDN and CDR2 is FVKESK. With 1 base removed from V and 7 bases from J, the gap between germline ends came to 8 bases. This CDR3 region has 14 residues. CDR3 bases: TGTGCCAGCAGCCAAGTTGAGGGCAATTCACCCCTCCACTTT. It codes for CASSQVEGNSPLHF.

This chain joins TRBV28 and TRBJ1-4; D is ambiguous. There are 12 residues in the CDR3. The V and J ends lost 4 bases and 3 bases respectively, with 3 bases between them. CDR1 and CDR2 from the germline V gene are MDHEN and SYDVKM. The CDR3, as DNA: TGTGCCAGCAGTTCGCCTAATGAAAAACTGTTTTTT. Its protein product is CASSSPNEKLFF.

The chain links TRBV10-3 to TRBJ1-2; D uncertain. Germline assignment: CDR1 ENHRY and CDR2 SYGVKD. V was shortened by 2 bases and J by 4 bases, with 8 bases between the two germline ends. The CDR3 length is 13 residues. The CDR3 protein is CAISERETYGYTF. The CDR3 region has the DNA TGTGCCATCAGTGAGAGGGAGACCTATGGCTACACCTTC.

This sequence joins TRBV6-6 and TRBJ2-5, with D hard to call. CDR1 and CDR2 from the germline V gene are MNHNY and SVGAGI (reference sequence). Trimming took 4 bases from V and 2 from J, leaving 8 bases between them. The CDR3 is 13 residues long. CDR3 region: CASSSPKQETQYF. CDR3 DNA: TGTGCCAGCAGTTCCCCAAAACAAGAGACCCAGTACTTC.

In regard to this clone: Distinct nucleotide sequences in the sample also encode this CDR3. CDR3 nucleotide sequence: TGTGCCAGCAGCTTGGACGCGGGGAGCTACGAGCAGTACTTC. Amino acids: CASSLDAGSYEQYF. This chain uses TRBV5-4 with TRBJ2-7; D is perhaps TRBD2 (6 bases). The CDR3 covers 14 residues. The V gene's germline CDR1 is SGHNT and CDR2 YYREEE (reference sequence). The V gene lost 0 bases and the J gene lost 3 bases, with 10 bases spanning the gap.

The gene calls are TRBV19 and TRBJ2-2; 9 positions match TRBD2. The V segment lost 7 bases and the J segment 0 bases; nucleotides outside the gene matches: 0. The CDR3 has 14 residues. Germline values: CDR1 LNHDA, CDR2 SQIVND (reference sequence). The chain's CDR3 is CASKREANTGELFF. The CDR3 DNA reads TGTGCCAGTAAGCGGGAGGCGAACACCGGGGAGCTGTTTTTT.

The chain has TRBV7-2 and TRBJ1-1; possible D gene TRBD1, 5 bases. CDR1 and CDR2 from the germline V gene are SGHTA and FQGNSA. V was clipped by 1 base and J by 2 bases, with 11 bases between them. This CDR3 is 15 amino acids long. CDR3 residues: CASSLEGRANTEAFF. In DNA form, the CDR3 reads TGTGCCAGCAGCTTAGAGGGCAGGGCAAACACTGAAGCTTTCTTT.

V gene TRBV7-2 combines with J gene TRBJ2-7; D is perhaps TRBD2 (5 bases). V gave up 3 bases and J gave up 1 base, with 10 bases separating them. Germline V gene sequence: CDR1 SGHTA, CDR2 FQGNSA. The CDR3 is made up of 14 amino acids. The CDR3 DNA is TGTGCCAGCAGCTTGACACTAGGGTCCTACGAGCAGTACTTC. It specifies CASSLTLGSYEQYF.

This sequence joins TRBV5-6 and TRBJ2-7; 12 bases agree with TRBD1. V gave up 0 bases and J gave up 3 bases; unmatched junction bases: 4. Germline V lookup: CDR1 SGHDT, CDR2 YYEEEE. The CDR3 runs to 16 residues. The CDR3 loop is CASSLEGTGGFYEQYF. The CDR3 nucleotides are TGTGCCAGCAGCTTGGAAGGGACAGGGGGCTTCTACGAGCAGTACTTC.

To note about this clone: Other DNA sequences in this specimen translate into the identical CDR3. This chain uses TRBV18 with TRBJ1-3, with D unresolved. Germline CDR1 and CDR2: KGHSH and LQKENI. The CDR3 consists of 14 residues. Trimming pared 1 base from V and 0 bases from J, leaving 4 bases between. This CDR3 is CASSPQSSGNTIYF. The CDR3 DNA is TGTGCCAGCTCACCACAATCCTCTGGAAACACCATATATTTT.

This sequence joins TRBV18 and TRBJ2-7; 9 nucleotides agree with TRBD2. The germline CDR1 and CDR2 sequences are KGHSH and LQKENI. After removal of 2 bases from V and 7 bases from J, the junction contained 12 bases not matched to a gene. This CDR3 has 16 residues. CDR3 residues: CASSPLLAGDSTEQYF. In DNA, the CDR3 is TGTGCCAGCTCACCATTACTAGCGGGCGACTCCACAGAGCAGTACTTC. The full variable domain, completed using reference TRBV18 and TRBJ2-7, is NAGVMQNPRHLVRRRGQEARLRCSPMKGHSHVYWYRQLPEEGLKFMVYLQKENIIDESGMPKERFSAEFPKEGPSILRIQQVVRGDSAAYFCASSPLLAGDSTEQYFGPGTRLTVT.

This clone showed up just once. Distinct nucleotide sequences in the sample also encode this CDR3. The chain joins TRBV6-5 to TRBJ2-7; a weak D match, TRBD1 (5 bases). Per germline, CDR1 MNHEY and CDR2 SVGAGI. There are 14 residues in the CDR3. Deletions cut 2 bases from V and 2 bases from J, with 10 bases between. The CDR3: CASSYGQGPYEQYF. In DNA form, the CDR3 reads TGTGCCAGCAGTTACGGCCAGGGTCCCTACGAGCAGTACTTC.

This CDR3 reads CAHVGAYNEQFF. Here the CDR3 DNA reads TGTGCCCACGTAGGTGCTTACAATGAGCAGTTCTTC. This sequence joins TRBV2 and TRBJ2-1; D gene unclear. The V end lost 11 bases, the J end lost 4 bases, and 12 bases lay between the germline ends. Germline loops: CDR1 SNHLY, CDR2 FYNNEI. The CDR3 sequence is 12 residues long.

This chain connects TRBV27 to TRBJ2-1; 9 bases map to TRBD1. The length of the CDR3 is 15 residues. Germline V lookup: CDR1 MNHEY, CDR2 SMNVEV (reference sequence). The V gene end was trimmed by 3 bases and the J gene end by 2 bases; junction bases not matched to a gene: 2. CDR3 in DNA: TGTGCCAGCAGTTTGGGACAGGGTGCCTACAATGAGCAGTTCTTC. Translating gives CASSLGQGAYNEQFF.

This chain joins TRBV10-2 and TRBJ2-4; TRBD1 might be the D (6 bases). From germline, CDR1 is WSHSY and CDR2 SAAADI. Trimming removed 0 bases from V and 1 base from J, with 7 bases in between. The CDR3 runs 15 residues. The CDR3 protein is CASSESTGAKNIQYF. The CDR3 coding sequence is TGCGCCAGCAGTGAGTCGACAGGCGCCAAAAACATTCAGTACTTC.

The CDR3 nucleotides are TGTGCCAGCAGTCCCGGGTTGACTAGCACAGATACGCAGTATTTT. This translates into CASSPGLTSTDTQYF. The genes are TRBV28 and TRBJ2-3; no firm D call. Trimming removed 5 bases at V and 0 bases at J, with 12 bases between. Germline V gene sequence: CDR1 MDHEN, CDR2 SYDVKM. The CDR3 totals 15 residues.